This T cell receptor beta chain was sequenced during a study of blood T cells in healthy people across ages. Germline CDR1 and CDR2: DFQATT and SNEGSKA (reference sequence). With V trimmed by 1 base and J by 10 bases, 13 bases remained unmatched. This CDR3 contains 16 residues. Then a second PCR, running about 6 to 12 cycles, was carried out with a sample-barcoded 5' primer and a J-beta primer mix. Each CDR3 protein gets one entry after TCRdb re-called the 5' RACE reads with MiXCR. The table lists 650,000 to 1,000,000 distinct CDR3 sequences, about 42% of them singletons. The genes are TRBV20-1 and TRBJ2-1; TRBD2 matches 10 bases. The sample consisted of blood. This receptor was identified in an elderly man in good health. DNA of the CDR3: TGCAGTGCTAGAGGCCCTGGACTAGCGGCCGGGAAGGAGCAGTTCTTC. Its translation is CSARGPGLAAGKEQFF.